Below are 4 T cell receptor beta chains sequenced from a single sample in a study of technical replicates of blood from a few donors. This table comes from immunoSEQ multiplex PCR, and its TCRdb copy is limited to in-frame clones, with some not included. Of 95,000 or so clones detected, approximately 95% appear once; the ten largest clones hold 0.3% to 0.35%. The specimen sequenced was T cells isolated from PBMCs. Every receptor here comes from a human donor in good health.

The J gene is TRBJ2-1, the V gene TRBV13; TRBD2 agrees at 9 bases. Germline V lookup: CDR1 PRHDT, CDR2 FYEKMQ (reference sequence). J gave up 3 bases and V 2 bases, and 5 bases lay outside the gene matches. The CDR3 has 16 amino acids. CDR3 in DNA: TGTGCCAGCAGCTTATCCGCGGGAGGGGTCTACAATGAGCAGTTCTTC. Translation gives CASSLSAGGVYNEQFF.

CDR3 amino acids: CASSRLSSSYNEQFF. The DNA for the CDR3 is TGTGCCAGCAGCCGACTGTCGAGCTCCTACAATGAGCAGTTCTTC. The chain uses TRBV5-5 and TRBJ2-1, with D hard to call. Trimming took 4 bases from V and 0 from J, leaving 11 bases between them. This CDR3 region has 15 residues. Per germline, CDR1 SGHKS and CDR2 YYEKEE (reference sequence).

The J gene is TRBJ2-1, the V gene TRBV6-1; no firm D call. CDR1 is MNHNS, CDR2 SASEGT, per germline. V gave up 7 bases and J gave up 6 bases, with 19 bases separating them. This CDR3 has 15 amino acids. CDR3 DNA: TGTGCCAGCATATATGGAGCTATGCATCTCAATGAGCAGTTCTTC. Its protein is CASIYGAMHLNEQFF.

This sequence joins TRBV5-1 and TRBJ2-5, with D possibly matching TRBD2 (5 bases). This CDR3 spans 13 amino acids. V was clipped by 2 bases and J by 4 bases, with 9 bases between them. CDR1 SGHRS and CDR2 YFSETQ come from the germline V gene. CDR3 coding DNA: TGCGCCAGCAGCTTCGTTCGGGGAGAGACCCAGTACTTC. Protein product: CASSFVRGETQYF.